Below are 26 T cell receptor beta chains sequenced from a single sample in a study of shared clonotypes between healthy human individuals. Sequenced by immunoSEQ multiplex PCR; TCRdb stores in-frame clones only, minus some. The sample has 2 million to 2.5 million clones, approximately 95% seen once. Sequencing was carried out using naive CD4+ T cells from PBMCs. This sample's subset: CD45RA+ positively selected. The receptors originated from a man between 18 and 35 years old in good health. Some clones in this sample may be carry-over from other donors' samples.

The chain has TRBV19 and TRBJ1-1; D is unclear. V was pared by 1 base and J by 1 base, with 7 bases between. The germline gives CDR1 LNHDA, CDR2 SQIVND (reference sequence). This CDR3 spans 14 amino acids. The CDR3: CASSIVNRNTEAFF. DNA for the CDR3: TGTGCCAGTAGTATAGTCAACAGGAACACTGAAGCTTTCTTT. The full variable domain, its missing parts supplied by reference TRBV19 and TRBJ1-1, is DGGITQSPKYLFRKEGQNVTLSCEQNLNHDAMYWYRQDPGQGLRLIYYSQIVNDFQKGDIAEGYSVSREKKESFPLTVTSAQKNPTAFYLCASSIVNRNTEAFFGQGTRLTVV.

V and J are TRBV7-2 and TRBJ2-1, with 7 bases identical to TRBD2. The ends lost 7 bases at V and 9 bases at J; junction bases unmatched: 9. Germline loops: CDR1 SGHTA, CDR2 FQGNSA. The CDR3 runs 13 residues. CDR3 in amino acids: CASTEGSGPEQFF. CDR3 bases: TGTGCCAGCACTGAAGGTAGCGGGCCTGAGCAGTTCTTC.

The chain has TRBV5-1 and TRBJ2-3, with 8 bases that match TRBD2. This CDR3 comprises 15 residues. Germline V gene sequence: CDR1 SGHRS, CDR2 YFSETQ. With 4 bases clipped from V and 5 bases from J, the junction kept 9 bases outside the gene matches. In nucleotides, the CDR3 is TGCGCCAGCAGCCTCTACGCGGGGGGCGAAGATACGCAGTATTTT. Its protein product is CASSLYAGGEDTQYF.

This clone was counted a single time. The CDR3 nucleotides read TGTGCCAGCAGCTTAGGAGGACAGGGAAAGTACGAGCAGTACTTC. Residues: CASSLGGQGKYEQYF. This chain uses TRBV11-1 with TRBJ2-7; 8 nucleotides agree with TRBD1. Per germline, CDR1 SGHAT and CDR2 FQDESV (reference sequence). The junction had 6 bases not matched to a gene; V was cut back by 1 base and J by 4 bases. The CDR3 has 15 amino acids.

The chain joins TRBV5-6 to TRBJ2-5; 7 bases are a match to TRBD1. V was pared by 2 bases and J by 8 bases, with 9 bases of the junction left unmatched. The CDR3 covers 14 residues. Per the germline V gene, CDR1 is SGHDT and CDR2 is YYEEEE. The CDR3 region is CASSFDRAPATQYF. The CDR3 DNA sequence: TGTGCCAGCAGCTTCGACAGGGCCCCGGCTACCCAGTACTTC.

The chain carries TRBV25-1 and TRBJ1-3; D possibly corresponds to TRBD1 (5 bases). The CDR3 totals 15 residues. Per germline, CDR1 MGHDK and CDR2 SYGVNS. Trimming took 4 bases from V and 0 from J, leaving 10 bases between them. The CDR3, as DNA: TGTGCCAGCAGTGGGGGCCCCAGCTCTGGAAACACCATATATTTT. Its translation is CASSGGPSSGNTIYF.

V usage is TRBV7-9 and J usage is TRBJ1-4; unclear D gene. This CDR3 region has 11 residues. Trimming removed 4 bases from V and 7 bases from J, with 4 bases in between. The germline CDR1 and CDR2 sequences are SEHNR and FQNEAQ (reference sequence). The CDR3 coding sequence is TGTGCCAGCAGCTCTTTTGAAAAACTGTTTTTT. Protein: CASSSFEKLFF. Full variable domain (missing parts from reference TRBV7-9 and TRBJ1-4): DTGVSQNPRHKITKRGQNVTFRCDPISEHNRLYWYRQTLGQGPEFLTYFQNEAQLEKSRLLSDRFSAERPKGSFSTLEIQRTEQGDSAMYLCASSSFEKLFFGSGTQLSVL.

This chain links TRBV4-2 with TRBJ2-5; D is possibly TRBD1 or TRBD2 (5 bases each). The germline gives CDR1 LGHNA, CDR2 YNFKEQ. Between the trimmed V and J ends, which lost 1 base and 3 bases, there was a span of 18 bases. The CDR3 is 17 amino acids. CDR3 in DNA: TGTGCCAGCAGCCAAGGCCTGGCGGTGGGACCTGAAGAGACCCAGTACTTC. Encoded protein: CASSQGLAVGPEETQYF.

The gene calls are TRBV29-1 and TRBJ2-3, with D maybe TRBD2 (6 bases). CDR1 is SQVTM and CDR2 is ANQGSEA in the germline V gene. With 5 bases removed from V and 6 bases from J, the gap between germline ends came to 12 bases. This CDR3 comprises 12 residues. CDR3 coding DNA: TGCAGCGTTCAGGGCGGGGCGGATACGCAGTATTTT. This codes for CSVQGGADTQYF.

This clone has only one observation. The chain uses TRBV15 and TRBJ2-1, with D possibly matching TRBD2 (5 bases). The CDR3 is made up of 16 amino acids. The germline V gene encodes CDR1 LNHNV and CDR2 YYDKDF (reference sequence). V was pared by 1 base and J by 2 bases, with 12 bases between. This chain's CDR3 is CATSRGDRGTYNEQFF. The CDR3 DNA is TGTGCCACCAGCAGAGGGGATAGAGGGACCTACAATGAGCAGTTCTTC.

The genes are TRBV6-6 and TRBJ2-3; 7 bases are shared with TRBD2. V dropped 0 bases and J dropped 0; count of bases not matched to a gene: 3. CDR3 size: 16 residues. Germline CDR1 MNHNY, CDR2 SVGAGI (reference sequence). CDR3 residues: CASSYSPSGSTDTQYF. In DNA form, the CDR3 reads TGTGCCAGCAGTTACTCACCTAGCGGAAGCACAGATACGCAGTATTTT.

The rearrangement joins TRBV9 to TRBJ2-3; 7 nucleotides line up with TRBD1. V shed 1 base, J shed 8 bases, and the junction held 10 bases outside the gene matches. Per germline, CDR1 SGDLS and CDR2 YYNGEE. CDR3 length: 15 amino acids. CDR3 DNA: TGTGCCAGCAGCGTATCGGACAGGCCGCTGGGTACGCAGTATTTT. This translates into CASSVSDRPLGTQYF.

The chain couples TRBV5-1 to TRBJ2-3; weak D call: TRBD2 (5 bases). The germline gives CDR1 SGHRS, CDR2 YFSETQ. CDR3 length equals 16 residues. The germline V and J ends were trimmed by 3 bases and 3 bases, with 17 bases remaining between them. The CDR3 region has the DNA TGCGCCAGCAGCTCCGGAACACTCTTAGCGACAGATACGCAGTATTTT. This translates into CASSSGTLLATDTQYF.

V gene TRBV5-4 combines with J gene TRBJ2-2, with TRBD2 matching 10 bases. Germline V gene data show CDR1 as SGHNT and CDR2 as YYREEE (reference sequence). This CDR3 is 15 amino acids long. V lost 4 bases to trimming and J lost 7 bases; unmatched junction nucleotides: 7. CDR3 DNA: TGTGCCAGCAGCAGACCTAGCGGGGGAGGCGGGGAGCTGTTTTTT. Its translation is CASSRPSGGGGELFF. The complete variable domain, with remaining parts taken from reference TRBV5-4 and TRBJ2-2, reads ETGVTQSPTHLIKTRGQQVTLRCSSQSGHNTVSWYQQALGQGPQFIFQYYREEENGRGNFPPRFSGLQFPNYSSELNVNALELDDSALYLCASSRPSGGGGELFFGEGSRLTVL.

This chain uses TRBV28 with TRBJ2-7; no clear D gene. Germline V gives CDR1 MDHEN, CDR2 SYDVKM. The CDR3 has 13 amino acids. V lost 2 bases, J lost 7 bases, and 12 bases lay in between. In DNA form, the CDR3 reads TGTGCCAGCAGTTTAAGGAACAGCCGGGAGCAGTACTTC. Its translation is CASSLRNSREQYF.

This clone was recorded at least ten times. This chain connects TRBV11-2 to TRBJ2-3; D could derive from TRBD1 or TRBD2 (5 bases each). The length of the CDR3 is 13 residues. In germline, CDR1 is SGHAT, CDR2 FQNNGV. Between the trimmed V and J ends, which lost 4 bases and 2 bases, there was a span of 7 bases. The CDR3 protein is CASSWDLTDTQYF. The CDR3 bases are TGTGCCAGCAGCTGGGACCTCACAGATACGCAGTATTTT.

The chain couples TRBV21-1 to TRBJ1-5; the table's D call, TRBD1, has no DNA check behind it. TRBV21-1 is given as a pseudogene. The CDR3 covers 14 residues. The CDR3 here is CASSADRNNQPQHF. DNA for the CDR3: TGTGCCAGCAGCGCTGACAGAAACAATCAGCCCCAGCATTTT.

The gene calls are TRBV30 and TRBJ2-3; D may be TRBD1 (6 bases). Trimming shortened V by 4 bases and J by 4 bases, and 9 bases separated the two germline ends. This CDR3 contains 12 residues. Germline V gene lookup returns CDR1 GTSNPN and CDR2 SVGIG (reference sequence). DNA for the CDR3: TGTGCCTGGACAGGGGTCCCAGATACGCAGTATTTT. Encoded protein: CAWTGVPDTQYF.

This clone was counted once. The J gene is TRBJ2-1, the V gene TRBV9; a possible D gene is TRBD2 (6 bases). CDR1 is SGDLS and CDR2 is YYNGEE in the germline V gene. The CDR3 spans 17 residues. V was pared by 0 bases and J by 0 bases, with 13 bases between. The CDR3 sequence is CASSVGVAESSYNEQFF. In DNA form, the CDR3 reads TGTGCCAGCAGCGTAGGGGTAGCGGAGAGCTCCTACAATGAGCAGTTCTTC.

This clone has only one observation. The rearrangement links TRBV5-1 to TRBJ1-1, with a tentative D call TRBD1 (6 bases). The CDR3 runs to 15 residues. The germline V gene encodes CDR1 SGHRS and CDR2 YFSETQ. V lost 1 base and J lost 1, with 11 bases in between. This CDR3 is CASSLSTGKNTEAFF. The CDR3 DNA reads as TGCGCCAGCAGCTTGTCGACAGGAAAGAACACTGAAGCTTTCTTT.

V gene TRBV6-1 combines with J gene TRBJ2-7; 7 bases line up with TRBD1. Germline V gene lookup returns CDR1 MNHNS and CDR2 SASEGT. The CDR3 is 14 amino acids. V lost 6 bases and J lost 6; bases outside the gene matches: 11. The CDR3, as DNA: TGTGCCAGCAGGCCCCGACAGGGTACCAGCGAGCAGTACTTC. It translates to CASRPRQGTSEQYF.

The rearrangement joins TRBV7-9 to TRBJ2-3; D might be TRBD1 (5 bases). The CDR3 spans 15 residues. Trimming took off 5 bases at V and 3 bases at J, with 15 bases between the two ends. The V gene's germline CDR1 is SEHNR and CDR2 FQNEAQ (reference sequence). The CDR3 nucleotides read TGTGCCAGCAGCCGTGGGGCAGGTCGAACAGATACGCAGTATTTT. Residues: CASSRGAGRTDTQYF.

This chain uses TRBV5-1 with TRBJ2-5; 11 bases line up with TRBD2. Germline V gives CDR1 SGHRS, CDR2 YFSETQ. V trimming: 3 bases; J trimming: 5 bases; junction bases outside the gene matches: 6. The CDR3 is 15 residues long. The CDR3 DNA sequence: TGCGCCAGCAGCTCCACTAGCGGGGGATGGGAGACCCAGTACTTC. Translation gives CASSSTSGGWETQYF.

The V gene is TRBV6-1, the J gene TRBJ2-2; D remains unclear. The CDR3 is made up of 15 amino acids. Germline CDR1 is MNHNS and CDR2 is SASEGT. With 2 bases removed from V and 0 bases from J, the gap between germline ends came to 7 bases. This CDR3 is CASSEQYTNTGELFF. Here the CDR3 DNA reads TGTGCCAGCAGTGAACAGTATACGAACACCGGGGAGCTGTTTTTT.

The V call is TRBV10-3, the J call TRBJ2-6, with 8 bases matching TRBD1. With 4 bases clipped from V and 4 bases from J, the junction kept 6 bases outside the gene matches. This CDR3 has 16 residues. Germline V CDR1 and CDR2: ENHRY, SYGVKD. CDR3 protein: CAISAVQGAGANVLTF. CDR3 nucleotides: TGTGCCATCAGTGCAGTCCAGGGGGCCGGGGCCAACGTCCTGACTTTC.

The gene calls are TRBV5-4 and TRBJ2-2, with 8 bases aligning to TRBD2. This CDR3 contains 16 residues. Losses at the gene ends were 3 bases for V and 3 bases for J; bases not matched to a gene: 7. CDR1 is SGHNT and CDR2 is YYREEE in the germline V gene (reference sequence). CDR3 amino acids: CASSSRGGGDTGELFF. The DNA of the CDR3 is TGTGCCAGCAGCTCCCGGGGGGGAGGGGACACCGGGGAGCTGTTTTTT. Full variable domain (missing parts from reference TRBV5-4 and TRBJ2-2): ETGVTQSPTHLIKTRGQQVTLRCSSQSGHNTVSWYQQALGQGPQFIFQYYREEENGRGNFPPRFSGLQFPNYSSELNVNALELDDSALYLCASSSRGGGDTGELFFGEGSRLTVL.